A selection of T cell receptor beta chains follows, all from one sample in a study of blood T cell repertoires in COVID-19. Sequencing was performed with immunoSEQ multiplex PCR; in TCRdb, only in-frame clones are kept and a portion is missing. The sample contains some 70,000 clones, around four fifths of which appear only once. Specimen: peripheral blood. The origin of the receptors is a woman aged 60-75 years with acute or convalescent COVID-19. The conserved cysteine and the conserved F or W are not part of the CDR3 here. D genes are given only for firm matches. Size is omitted from some rows. Given values are once, few, many or a class for expanded clones.

V gene: TRBV30
clone size: -
D gene: -
J gene: TRBJ2-7
CDR3 protein: AWSVLTSYEQY

V gene: TRBV7-2
clone size: -
D gene: -
J gene: TRBJ1-5
CDR3 protein: ASSSERDQPQH

V gene: TRBV27
clone size: once
D gene: -
J gene: TRBJ1-2
CDR3 protein: ASSPREGRYGYT

V gene: TRBV7-2
clone size: -
D gene: -
J gene: TRBJ1-5
CDR3 protein: ASSQAIGNQPQH

V gene: TRBV4-2
clone size: -
D gene: TRBD1
J gene: TRBJ1-4
CDR3 protein: ASSQETGRSTNEKLF

V gene: TRBV2
clone size: -
D gene: TRBD1
J gene: TRBJ1-2
CDR3 protein: ASKGKQGMHGYT

V gene: TRBV6-5
clone size: -
D gene: -
J gene: TRBJ1-2
CDR3 protein: ASSYPAGSNSYGYT

V gene: TRBV7-9
clone size: -
D gene: TRBD1
J gene: TRBJ1-5
CDR3 protein: ASSRAGQVGNQPQH

V gene: TRBV30
clone size: -
D gene: -
J gene: TRBJ1-2
CDR3 protein: AWRRSYGYT

V gene: TRBV28
clone size: -
D gene: -
J gene: TRBJ2-7
CDR3 protein: ASSATYEQY

V gene: TRBV18
clone size: -
D gene: TRBD1
J gene: TRBJ1-3
CDR3 protein: ASSTTGNLGNTIY

V gene: TRBV29-1
clone size: -
D gene: -
J gene: TRBJ2-3
CDR3 protein: SVARTDTQY

V gene: TRBV2
clone size: -
D gene: -
J gene: TRBJ2-3
CDR3 protein: ASSPGTDTQY